The rows below give T cell receptor beta chains drawn from one sample of a study of blood T cell repertoires in COVID-19. Data came from immunoSEQ multiplex PCR; TCRdb stores just in-frame clones and leaves some out. Found here are under 300,000 clones, 88% of them singletons; the top ten hold about 1%. Sequenced: PBMCs or T cells enriched from blood (not recorded which). The receptors originated from a young woman who had recovered from COVID-19. CDR3s include the opening cysteine and the closing phenylalanine or tryptophan. The D gene is left open where the match is weak. Clone size, where shown, is once, few, many, or a class for clones that have expanded.

-,TRBV27,TRBJ1-6,TRBD1,TGTGCCAGCAGTTTTGGGGGGACAGGGAATTCACCCCTCCACTTT,CASSFGGTGNSPLHF
-,TRBV7-8,TRBJ2-7,TRBD2,TGTGCCACCGAAACTAGCGGGGTGGTTGAAGAGCAGTACTTC,CATETSGVVEEQYF
-,TRBV28,TRBJ2-7,-,TGTGCTCAGGTGGAGGCGCCATCCTACGAGCAGTACTTC,CAQVEAPSYEQYF
few,TRBV19,TRBJ2-5,-,TGTGCCAGTAGTATTGTCCGGCGGGATCAAGAGACCCAGTACTTC,CASSIVRRDQETQYF
-,TRBV13,TRBJ1-2,-,TGTGCCAGCAGCTTTCAAGCACGCCCTTATGGCTACACCTTC,CASSFQARPYGYTF
-,TRBV7-9,TRBJ1-1,TRBD1,TGTGCCAGCAGTGACTGGACAGGGAGCCGCACCGACACTGAAGCTTTCTTT,CASSDWTGSRTDTEAFF
-,TRBV3-1/TRBV3-2,TRBJ1-5,-,TGTGCCAGCAGCCAAGATGTCGTCCAGCCCCAGCATTTT,CASSQDVVQPQHF
-,TRBV14,TRBJ2-6,-,TGTGCCAGCAGCCTGGATGGAGGCAGCTCTGGGGCCAACGTCCTGACTTTC,CASSLDGGSSGANVLTF
once,TRBV28,TRBJ2-3,-,TGTGCCAGCGGTCCGAGAAGCGGGCTTATCACAGATACGCAGTATTTT,CASGPRSGLITDTQYF
-,TRBV27,TRBJ2-3,-,TGTGCCAGCAGCCGAGTTAACAGGGGCACAGATACGCAGTATTTT,CASSRVNRGTDTQYF
once,TRBV11-1,TRBJ2-3,TRBD2,TGTGCCAGCAGCCCTCTATCGAGCGGGGTTGGAGATACGCAGTATTTT,CASSPLSSGVGDTQYF
-,TRBV2,TRBJ2-5,-,TGTGCCAGCAGTGACGGGGTTATTGACCGAGAGACCCAGTACTTC,CASSDGVIDRETQYF
-,TRBV18,TRBJ2-2,TRBD1,TGTGCCAGCTCACCAATAGGGACAGCCCCAATCTTGCAGGAGCTGTTTTTT,CASSPIGTAPILQELFF
-,TRBV6-5,TRBJ1-2,TRBD1,TGTGCCAGCAGCGCACACAGGGGGGACTATGGCTACACCTTC,CASSAHRGDYGYTF
-,TRBV28,TRBJ1-6,TRBD1,TGTGCCAGCAGTTTAGAGCGGGACAGGGTAGGAGGCTCACCCCTCCACTTT,CASSLERDRVGGSPLHF
-,TRBV5-6,TRBJ1-1,-,TGTGCCAGCAGCTTTCGGCAGGGGAATTTGAACACTGAAGCTTTCTTT,CASSFRQGNLNTEAFF
-,TRBV13,TRBJ2-1,-,TGTGCCAGCAGCCGGGGGTCCGGTAGGAATGAGCAGTTCTTC,CASSRGSGRNEQFF
-,TRBV28,TRBJ1-2,TRBD1,TGTGCCAGCAGTTTGGCCCAGAACAACAGGGGTGGCGGCTACACCTTC,CASSLAQNNRGGGYTF
-,TRBV5-1,TRBJ2-1,-,TGCGCCAGCAGCTTGGATGGCAGTAAATACAATGAGCAGTTCTTC,CASSLDGSKYNEQFF
-,TRBV7-2,TRBJ1-1,-,TGTGCCAGCAGTCCCGGGACTCCGAACACTGAAGCTTTCTTT,CASSPGTPNTEAFF
few,TRBV27,TRBJ2-7,TRBD1,TGTGCCAGCTCGCGAGGGACAGGGGTCTCCTACGAGCAGTACTTC,CASSRGTGVSYEQYF
once,TRBV11-2,TRBJ2-7,TRBD1,TGTGCCAGCAGTCATACCGGGACAGCCTACGAGCAGTACTTC,CASSHTGTAYEQYF
few,TRBV19,TRBJ1-2,-,TGTGCCACTGGACAGAACTATGGCTACACCTTC,CATGQNYGYTF
-,TRBV7-2,TRBJ1-4,TRBD1,TGTGCCAGCAGCTCCCGGCGGGGACAGATTAATGATGGCCTGTTTTTT,CASSSRRGQINDGLFF
-,TRBV29-1,TRBJ2-3,TRBD2,TGCAGCGTTGGCTTAGCGGGGGGGACAGATACGCAGTATTTT,CSVGLAGGTDTQYF
-,TRBV6-5,TRBJ1-5,-,TGTGCCAGCAGTTACTCGAGCGTGGCAGGGGATCAGCCCCAGCATTTT,CASSYSSVAGDQPQHF
-,TRBV5-1,TRBJ2-1,-,TGCGCCAGCAGCTTGGACGGGAACAATGAGCAGTTCTTC,CASSLDGNNEQFF
-,TRBV19,TRBJ2-2,-,TGTGCCAGTAGTCCCGGACAGACGAACACCGGGGAGCTGTTTTTT,CASSPGQTNTGELFF
-,TRBV7-2,TRBJ1-3,-,TGTGCCAGCAGCTTAGCTTTGACAGTCTCCGGAAACACCATATATTTT,CASSLALTVSGNTIYF
-,TRBV6-5,TRBJ1-2,TRBD1,TGTGCCAGCAGGAGGGACAGGGGATTATATGGCTACACCTTC,CASRRDRGLYGYTF
-,TRBV9,TRBJ1-1,-,TGTGCCAGCAGCGGAGACAGCTCTAACACTGAAGCTTTCTTT,CASSGDSSNTEAFF
few,TRBV9,TRBJ1-1,TRBD1,TGTGCCAGCAGTTTTACAGGGGGCACTGAAGCTTTCTTT,CASSFTGGTEAFF
once,TRBV30,TRBJ2-5,-,TGTGCCTGGGCCGCGACAGGCGAAGAGACCCAGTACTTC,CAWAATGEETQYF
once,TRBV3-1/TRBV3-2,TRBJ1-4,-,TGTGCCAGCAGCCATTCAGGCGACCTTAATGAAAAACTGTTTTTT,CASSHSGDLNEKLFF
-,TRBV15,TRBJ1-2,-,TGTGCCTCTTCCGAGGAGGGAAACTATGGCTACACCTTC,CASSEEGNYGYTF
many,TRBV7-9,TRBJ1-4,-,TGTGCCAGCAGCATACGGGGGAATGAAAAACTGTTTTTT,CASSIRGNEKLFF
-,TRBV28,TRBJ2-7,TRBD1,TGTGCCAGCAGCCATACGACAGGGAACTACGAGCAGTACTTC,CASSHTTGNYEQYF